These 24 T cell receptor beta chains came from one sample sequenced in a study of beta chain features in type 1 diabetes. Study-level results: Type 1 diabetes patients had TCRB CDR3s that were shorter (moderately but significantly so) in all four CD4+ subsets.

The antigens of these receptors remain unknown. The entirety of the isolated RNA underwent reverse transcription, so expressed TCRB transcripts were sequenced. Only in-frame clones appear in the TCRdb table, and some are missing; sequencing was by immunoSEQ multiplex PCR. The sample has around 280,000 clones, 15% seen once. Specimen: naive CD4+ T cells from blood. Receptor source: a man between 18 and 29 years old with type 1 diabetes.

The chain is built from TRBV6-8 and TRBJ1-1, with D perhaps TRBD1 (5 bases). V was clipped by 3 bases and J by 1 base, with 12 bases between them. The CDR3 spans 15 residues. Germline CDR1 reads MNHGY; CDR2 reads SAAAGT. CDR3 nucleotides: TGTGCCAGCAGTTATTGTTCAGGGCGGAACACTGAAGCTTTCTTT. Translation gives CASSYCSGRNTEAFF.

The chain's CDR3 is CASSLLGGVTNNEQFF. The CDR3 nucleotides are TGTGCCAGCAGCTTATTGGGGGGGGTTACGAACAATGAGCAGTTCTTC. V is TRBV7-9 and J is TRBJ2-1, with 7 nucleotides matching TRBD2. This CDR3 has 16 amino acids. Germline assignment: CDR1 SEHNR and CDR2 FQNEAQ (reference sequence). With 2 bases clipped from V and 5 bases from J, the junction kept 9 bases outside the gene matches.

This clone has a handful of counts. The chain has TRBV19 and TRBJ1-5, with D uncertain. Germline CDR1 is LNHDA and CDR2 is SQIVND (reference sequence). The CDR3 has 14 residues. V lost 3 bases and J 2 bases, leaving 8 bases between the germline ends. The CDR3 region is CASSISGGNQPQHF. In DNA, the CDR3 is TGTGCCAGTAGTATTTCCGGGGGCAATCAGCCCCAGCATTTT.

The V gene is TRBV6-5, the J gene TRBJ2-7, with D possibly matching TRBD1 (5 bases). The germline V and J ends were trimmed by 4 bases and 8 bases, with 12 bases remaining between them. The V gene's germline CDR1 is MNHEY and CDR2 SVGAGI. The CDR3 totals 12 residues. In DNA, the CDR3 is TGTGCCAGCAGTTCGCTAGGACAACAGCAGTACTTC. It translates to CASSSLGQQQYF.

This clone was counted only a few times. J is TRBJ1-1 and V is TRBV29-1; TRBD1 might be the D (5 bases). Germline CDR1 and CDR2: SQVTM and ANQGSEA. This CDR3 contains 13 residues. Trimming shortened V by 3 bases and J by 4 bases, and 12 bases separated the two germline ends. The CDR3 is CSVDRGRGTEAFF. In nucleotides, the CDR3 is TGCAGCGTTGATCGGGGGAGGGGCACTGAAGCTTTCTTT.

This chain uses TRBV4-3 with TRBJ1-6, with D perhaps matching TRBD1 (5 bases). CDR1 and CDR2 from the germline V gene are LGHNA and YSLEER. The CDR3 is made up of 15 amino acids. V lost 5 bases, J lost 6 bases, and 14 bases lay in between. The CDR3 DNA is TGCGCCAGCAGCAGGAGTCGGGGGAGTAATTCACCCCTCCACTTT. Its translation is CASSRSRGSNSPLHF.

V usage is TRBV5-4 and J usage is TRBJ2-3; 11 positions match TRBD2. Trimming cost V 3 bases and J 4 bases; bases outside gene matches: 7. Germline CDR1 reads SGHNT; CDR2 reads YYREEE (reference sequence). This CDR3 is built from 16 residues. The CDR3 loop reads CASSSSLAGGPDTQYF. The DNA for the CDR3 is TGTGCCAGCAGCTCTAGCCTAGCGGGGGGACCAGATACGCAGTATTTT.

The chain carries TRBV5-1 and TRBJ2-7; 11 nucleotides line up with TRBD1. V lost 0 bases to trimming and J lost 5 bases; unmatched junction nucleotides: 1. The CDR3 sequence is 14 residues long. Germline lookup yields CDR1 SGHRS and CDR2 YFSETQ. The CDR3 is CASSLGDRGNEQYF. For the CDR3, the DNA is TGCGCCAGCAGCTTGGGGGACAGGGGGAACGAGCAGTACTTC.

This chain joins TRBV5-4 and TRBJ2-5; 14 nucleotides align to TRBD2. The CDR3 consists of 16 residues. Germline CDR1 reads SGHNT; CDR2 reads YYREEE (reference sequence). The V and J ends lost 4 bases and 7 bases, in that order; junction bases with no gene match: 9. CDR3 in DNA: TGTGCCAGCAGCGTGACTAGCGGGGGGGAAGGGGGGACCCAGTACTTC. It encodes CASSVTSGGEGGTQYF.

This clone was seen a few times. The rearrangement joins TRBV19 to TRBJ2-1; TRBD1 might be the D (5 bases). Germline V CDR1 and CDR2: LNHDA, SQIVND (reference sequence). The length of the CDR3 is 14 residues. The germline V and J ends were trimmed by 6 bases and 7 bases, with 16 bases remaining between them. The chain's CDR3 is CASRLRRVGNEQFF. The CDR3 nucleotides read TGTGCCAGTAGATTACGCAGGGTCGGGAATGAGCAGTTCTTC.

In this sample, this clone turned up a few times. The genes are TRBV18 and TRBJ1-2; the match to TRBD1 covers 7 bases. The CDR3 runs 14 residues. V trimming: 3 bases; J trimming: 1 base; junction bases outside the gene matches: 2. Germline loops: CDR1 KGHSH, CDR2 LQKENI. CDR3 residues: CASSPRDSNYGYTF. The CDR3 DNA reads as TGTGCCAGCTCACCCCGGGACAGTAACTATGGCTACACCTTC.

This clone occurred a few times. The chain's CDR3 is CASSLVGGTGRETQYF. In DNA, the CDR3 is TGTGCCAGCAGCTTAGTGGGCGGGACAGGGCGGGAGACCCAGTACTTC. The chain joins TRBV7-2 to TRBJ2-5, with 9 bases matching TRBD1. This CDR3 region has 16 residues. V lost 1 base to trimming and J lost 5 bases; unmatched junction nucleotides: 8. Germline V gives CDR1 SGHTA, CDR2 FQGNSA.

CDR3 loop: CASSMGIVSNEQFF. The CDR3 DNA sequence: TGTGCCAGTAGTATGGGCATAGTAAGCAATGAGCAGTTCTTC. V gene TRBV19 combines with J gene TRBJ2-1; D is undetermined. The V end lost 3 bases, the J end lost 6 bases, and 12 bases lay between the germline ends. This CDR3 is built from 14 residues. CDR1 and CDR2 (germline): LNHDA, SQIVND (reference sequence).

This clone was seen only a few times. The chain employs TRBV7-9 and TRBJ2-5; perhaps TRBD1 as D (5 bases). Germline V lookup: CDR1 SEHNR, CDR2 FQNEAQ (reference sequence). Trimming took 0 bases from V and 5 from J, leaving 7 bases between them. The CDR3 is made up of 13 amino acids. The CDR3 DNA reads as TGTGCCAGCAGCTTAGCCAGGGATGAGACCCAGTACTTC. As protein: CASSLARDETQYF.

The chain carries TRBV5-1 and TRBJ2-1; 8 positions agree with TRBD2. The CDR3 has 15 residues. V shed 0 bases, J shed 7 bases, and the junction held 6 bases outside the gene matches. Germline V gene lookup returns CDR1 SGHRS and CDR2 YFSETQ. CDR3 DNA sequence: TGCGCCAGCAGCTTGGACGGGAGGGCCGGGAATGAGCAGTTCTTC. Encoded protein: CASSLDGRAGNEQFF.

This chain links TRBV4-1 with TRBJ1-1; no reliable D call. The CDR3 has 13 residues. The V end was cut by 4 bases, the J end by 11 bases, with 17 bases between. In germline, CDR1 is MGHRA, CDR2 YSYEKL. CDR3 coding DNA: TGCGCCAGCAGCCGGTACGTAGACAATACGGCTTTCTTT. Its translation is CASSRYVDNTAFF.

The DNA of the CDR3 is TGTGCCAGCAGCCGCCAAGTAAGGGGGTTAAATGAGCAGTTCTTC. Its protein product is CASSRQVRGLNEQFF. This chain joins TRBV21-1 and TRBJ2-1; the D segment call TRBD1 is taken from the table without a DNA check. TRBV21-1 is a listed pseudogene. There are 15 residues in the CDR3.

This clone was observed a few times. J is TRBJ2-5 and V is TRBV5-4, with D hard to call. Per the germline V gene, CDR1 is SGHNT and CDR2 is YYREEE (reference sequence). The CDR3 consists of 16 residues. V was clipped by 0 bases and J by 5 bases, with 17 bases between them. The CDR3 is CASSLAGPTILETQYF. The CDR3 DNA reads TGTGCCAGCAGCTTGGCCGGCCCCACTATTCTGGAGACCCAGTACTTC.

The chain is built from TRBV28 and TRBJ2-3; D is possibly TRBD1 (6 bases). V lost 6 bases and J lost 0, with 16 bases in between. Germline V lookup: CDR1 MDHEN, CDR2 SYDVKM. CDR3 length equals 16 residues. The CDR3 DNA reads as TGTGCCAGCAGATCCGACAGGAGACTAAGCACAGATACGCAGTATTTT. Translation gives CASRSDRRLSTDTQYF.

The chain combines TRBV27 with TRBJ2-3; perhaps TRBD1 as D (6 bases). Per germline, CDR1 MNHEY and CDR2 SMNVEV (reference sequence). V lost 3 bases and J lost 10, with 17 bases in between. This CDR3 spans 14 amino acids. The CDR3 bases are TGTGCCAGCAGTTTTAGATTTACAGGGAATGCGCAGTATTTT. Residues: CASSFRFTGNAQYF.

The chain links TRBV30 to TRBJ2-7; TRBD2 matches at 10 bases. CDR1 and CDR2 (germline): GTSNPN, SVGIG (reference sequence). V shed 8 bases, J shed 3 bases, and the junction held 13 bases outside the gene matches. The CDR3 spans 15 residues. The CDR3 spells CAAAFSSGGFYEQYF. The CDR3 region has the DNA TGTGCCGCCGCTTTTTCTAGCGGGGGTTTCTACGAGCAGTACTTC.

This clone was observed a few times. The CDR3 is CASSVVGGGRNEQFF. The CDR3 DNA is TGTGCCAGCAGCGTAGTCGGGGGAGGTAGAAATGAGCAGTTCTTC. V and J are TRBV9 and TRBJ2-1; the D gene is possibly TRBD2 (6 bases). V was shortened by 0 bases and J by 7 bases, with 14 bases between the two germline ends. In germline, CDR1 is SGDLS, CDR2 YYNGEE. The CDR3 length is 15 residues.

The chain links TRBV7-9 to TRBJ1-4; the D is unclear. Germline V lookup: CDR1 SEHNR, CDR2 FQNEAQ (reference sequence). Trimming removed 3 bases from V and 8 bases from J, with 7 bases in between. The CDR3 covers 12 residues. CDR3: CASSLVREKLFF. For the CDR3, the DNA is TGTGCCAGCAGCTTGGTGCGGGAAAAACTGTTTTTT. Together with reference TRBV7-9 and TRBJ1-4, the CDR3 gives the full variable domain: DTGVSQNPRHKITKRGQNVTFRCDPISEHNRLYWYRQTLGQGPEFLTYFQNEAQLEKSRLLSDRFSAERPKGSFSTLEIQRTEQGDSAMYLCASSLVREKLFFGSGTQLSVL.

This clone was found a few times. The chain's CDR3 is CASRASPGGYTF. CDR3 sequence (DNA): TGTGCCAGCAGGGCTTCCCCGGGTGGCTACACCTTC. J is TRBJ1-2 and V is TRBV6-5; D not resolved. With 6 bases removed from V and 7 bases from J, the gap between germline ends came to 12 bases. Germline CDR1 is MNHEY and CDR2 is SVGAGI. The CDR3 totals 12 residues.